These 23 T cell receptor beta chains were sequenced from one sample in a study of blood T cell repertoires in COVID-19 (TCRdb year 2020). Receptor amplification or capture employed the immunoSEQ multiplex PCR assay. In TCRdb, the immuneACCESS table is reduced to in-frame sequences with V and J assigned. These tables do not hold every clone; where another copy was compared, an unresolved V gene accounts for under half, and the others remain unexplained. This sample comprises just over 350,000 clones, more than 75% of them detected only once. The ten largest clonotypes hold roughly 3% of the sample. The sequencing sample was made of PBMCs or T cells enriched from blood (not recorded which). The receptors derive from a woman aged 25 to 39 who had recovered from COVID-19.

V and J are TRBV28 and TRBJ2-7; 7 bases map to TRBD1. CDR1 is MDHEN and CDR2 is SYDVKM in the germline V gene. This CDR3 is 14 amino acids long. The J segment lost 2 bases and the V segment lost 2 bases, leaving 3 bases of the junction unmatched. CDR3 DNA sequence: TGTGCCAGCAGTTTAACCGGGACAGCCTACGAGCAGTACTTC. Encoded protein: CASSLTGTAYEQYF.

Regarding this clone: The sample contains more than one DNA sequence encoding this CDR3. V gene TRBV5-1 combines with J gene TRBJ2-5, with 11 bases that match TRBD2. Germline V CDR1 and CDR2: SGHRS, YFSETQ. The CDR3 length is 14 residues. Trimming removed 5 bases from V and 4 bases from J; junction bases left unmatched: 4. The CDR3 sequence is CASRPGLAGETQYF. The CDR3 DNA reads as TGCGCCAGCAGACCCGGACTAGCGGGAGAGACCCAGTACTTC. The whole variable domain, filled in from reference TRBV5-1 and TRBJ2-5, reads KAGVTQTPRYLIKTRGQQVTLSCSPISGHRSVSWYQQTPGQGLQFLFEYFSETQRNKGNFPGRFSGRQFSNSRSEMNVSTLELGDSALYLCASRPGLAGETQYFGPGTRLLVL.

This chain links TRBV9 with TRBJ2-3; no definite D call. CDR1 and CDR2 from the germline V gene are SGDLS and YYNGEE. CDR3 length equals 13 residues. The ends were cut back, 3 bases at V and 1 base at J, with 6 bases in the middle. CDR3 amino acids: CASSAPGTDTQYF. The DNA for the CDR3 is TGTGCCAGCAGCGCTCCGGGCACAGATACGCAGTATTTT.

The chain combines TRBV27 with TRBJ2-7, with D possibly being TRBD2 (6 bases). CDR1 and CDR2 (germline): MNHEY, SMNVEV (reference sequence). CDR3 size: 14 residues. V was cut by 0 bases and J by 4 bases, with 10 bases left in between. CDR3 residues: CASSLSSGLYEQYF. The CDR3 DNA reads TGTGCCAGCAGTTTATCTAGCGGATTATACGAGCAGTACTTC.

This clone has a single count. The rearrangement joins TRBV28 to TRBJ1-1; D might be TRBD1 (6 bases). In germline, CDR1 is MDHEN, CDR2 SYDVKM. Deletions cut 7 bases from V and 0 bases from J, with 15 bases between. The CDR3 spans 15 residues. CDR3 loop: CASTSGTPMNTEAFF. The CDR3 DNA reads TGTGCCAGCACCTCCGGGACACCCATGAACACTGAAGCTTTCTTT.

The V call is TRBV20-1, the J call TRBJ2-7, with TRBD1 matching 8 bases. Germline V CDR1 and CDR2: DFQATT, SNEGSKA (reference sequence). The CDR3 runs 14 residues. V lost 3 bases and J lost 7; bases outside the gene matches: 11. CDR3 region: CSASVQTGAGEQYF. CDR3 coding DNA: TGCAGTGCTAGTGTGCAGACAGGGGCGGGAGAGCAGTACTTC.

This chain's CDR3 is CASSMGTGSEAFF. The CDR3, as DNA: TGTGCCAGTAGTATGGGGACAGGGTCTGAAGCTTTCTTT. The chain couples TRBV19 to TRBJ1-1; 9 nucleotides align to TRBD1. The junction had 2 bases not matched to a gene; V was cut back by 3 bases and J by 6 bases. The CDR3 length is 13 residues. Looked up from germline, CDR1 is LNHDA and CDR2 is SQIVND (reference sequence).

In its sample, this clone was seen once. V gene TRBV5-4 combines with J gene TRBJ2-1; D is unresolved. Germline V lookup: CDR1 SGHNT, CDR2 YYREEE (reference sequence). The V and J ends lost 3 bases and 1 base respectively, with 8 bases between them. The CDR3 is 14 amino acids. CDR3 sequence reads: CASSSPPSYNEQFF. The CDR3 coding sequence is TGTGCCAGCAGCTCCCCCCCTTCCTACAATGAGCAGTTCTTC.

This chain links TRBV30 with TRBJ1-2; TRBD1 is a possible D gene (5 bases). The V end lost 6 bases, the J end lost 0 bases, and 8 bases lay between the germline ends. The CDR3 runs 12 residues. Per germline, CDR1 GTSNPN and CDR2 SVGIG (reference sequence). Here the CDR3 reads CACDSPNYGYTF. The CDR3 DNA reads TGTGCCTGTGACAGCCCTAACTATGGCTACACCTTC. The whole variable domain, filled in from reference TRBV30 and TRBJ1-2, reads SQTIHQWPATLVQPVGSPLSLECTVEGTSNPNLYWYRQAAGRGLQLLFYSVGIGQISSEVPQNLSASRPQDRQFILSSKKLLLSDSGFYLCACDSPNYGYTFGSGTRLTVV.

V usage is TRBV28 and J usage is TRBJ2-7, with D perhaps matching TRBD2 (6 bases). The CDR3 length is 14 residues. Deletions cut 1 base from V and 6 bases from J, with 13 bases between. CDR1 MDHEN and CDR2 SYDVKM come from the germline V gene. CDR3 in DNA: TGTGCCAGCAGTTTATCATCGGCGGAGGGCGAGCAGTACTTC. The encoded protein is CASSLSSAEGEQYF.

The CDR3 region has the DNA TGTGCCAGCAGCCACGGGACAGGGGGCTCCTACAATGAGCAGTTCTTC. This gives the protein CASSHGTGGSYNEQFF. This chain joins TRBV7-6 and TRBJ2-1; 11 bases are shared with TRBD1. The CDR3 extends over 16 amino acids. The V segment lost 5 bases and the J segment 0 bases; nucleotides outside the gene matches: 3. Germline-derived CDR1 and CDR2 are SGHVS and FNYEAQ.

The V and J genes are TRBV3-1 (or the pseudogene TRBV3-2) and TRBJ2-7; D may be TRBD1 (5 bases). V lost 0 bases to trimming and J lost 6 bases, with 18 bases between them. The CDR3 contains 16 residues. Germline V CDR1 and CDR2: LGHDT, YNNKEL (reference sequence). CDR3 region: CASSQEVGQGSGEQYF. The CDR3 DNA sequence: TGTGCCAGCAGCCAAGAAGTGGGGCAGGGTAGTGGCGAGCAGTACTTC.

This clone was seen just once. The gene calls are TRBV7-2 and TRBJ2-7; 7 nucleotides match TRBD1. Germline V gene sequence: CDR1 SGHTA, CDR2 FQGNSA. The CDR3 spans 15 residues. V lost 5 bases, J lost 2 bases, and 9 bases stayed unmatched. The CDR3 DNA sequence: TGTGCCAGCAGCCAACAGGGGAATAGAGCCTACGAGCAGTACTTC. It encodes CASSQQGNRAYEQYF.

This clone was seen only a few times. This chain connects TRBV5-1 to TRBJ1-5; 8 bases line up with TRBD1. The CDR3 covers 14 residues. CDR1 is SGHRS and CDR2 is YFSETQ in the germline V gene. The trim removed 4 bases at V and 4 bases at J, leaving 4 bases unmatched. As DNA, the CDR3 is TGCGCCAGCAGCCCGGGACAGGAAAATCAGCCCCAGCATTTT. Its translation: CASSPGQENQPQHF.

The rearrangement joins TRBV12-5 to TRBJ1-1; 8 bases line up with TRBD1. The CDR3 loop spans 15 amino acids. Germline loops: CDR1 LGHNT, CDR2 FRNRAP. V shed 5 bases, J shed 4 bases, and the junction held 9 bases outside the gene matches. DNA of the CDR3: TGTGCTAGTGGTCCAGGACAGGGTGGTGCCACTGAAGCTTTCTTT. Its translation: CASGPGQGGATEAFF.

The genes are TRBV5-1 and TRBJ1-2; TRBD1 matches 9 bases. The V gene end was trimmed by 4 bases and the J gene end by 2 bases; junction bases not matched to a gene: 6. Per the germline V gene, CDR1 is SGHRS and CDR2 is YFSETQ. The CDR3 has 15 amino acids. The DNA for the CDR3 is TGCGCCAGCAGCCGACAGGGGGACCCCAACTATGGCTACACCTTC. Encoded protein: CASSRQGDPNYGYTF.

CDR3 DNA sequence: TGTGCCTGGAGACTCCGCCACCGGCAGGATAATTCACCCCTCCACTTT. Its protein product is CAWRLRHRQDNSPLHF. The chain carries TRBV30 and TRBJ1-6; D gene ambiguous. V lost 3 bases, J lost 5 bases, and 17 bases lay in between. Germline V gene sequence: CDR1 GTSNPN, CDR2 SVGIG (reference sequence). The CDR3 extends over 16 amino acids.

The DNA of the CDR3 is TGTGCCTGCGACAGGGTGGGTTCACCCCTCCACTTT. Translation: CACDRVGSPLHF. The rearrangement links TRBV2 to TRBJ1-6; 7 positions match TRBD1. CDR1 SNHLY and CDR2 FYNNEI come from the germline V gene. V shed 11 bases and J 9 bases; nucleotides not matched to a gene: 7. CDR3 length: 12 residues.

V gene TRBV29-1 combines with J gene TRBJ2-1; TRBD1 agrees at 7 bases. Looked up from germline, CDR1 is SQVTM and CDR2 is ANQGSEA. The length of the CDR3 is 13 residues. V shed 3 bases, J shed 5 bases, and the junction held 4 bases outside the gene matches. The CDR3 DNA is TGCAGCGTTGAGACAGGGAATAACAATGAGCAGTTCTTC. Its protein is CSVETGNNNEQFF.

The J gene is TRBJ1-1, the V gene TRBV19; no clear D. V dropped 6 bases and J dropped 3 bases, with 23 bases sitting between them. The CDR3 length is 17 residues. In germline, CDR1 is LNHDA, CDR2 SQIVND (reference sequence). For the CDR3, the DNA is TGTGCCAGTAGCCGAATAGACGAGGAGGGATATTACACTGAAGCTTTCTTT. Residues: CASSRIDEEGYYTEAFF.

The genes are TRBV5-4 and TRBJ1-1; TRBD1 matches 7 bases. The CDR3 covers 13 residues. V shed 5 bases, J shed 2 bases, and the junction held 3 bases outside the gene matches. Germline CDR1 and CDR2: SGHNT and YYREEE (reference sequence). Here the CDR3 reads CASRGQLNTEAFF. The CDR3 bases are TGTGCCAGCAGGGGACAGCTTAACACTGAAGCTTTCTTT. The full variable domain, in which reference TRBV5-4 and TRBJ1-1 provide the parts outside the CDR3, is ETGVTQSPTHLIKTRGQQVTLRCSSQSGHNTVSWYQQALGQGPQFIFQYYREEENGRGNFPPRFSGLQFPNYSSELNVNALELDDSALYLCASRGQLNTEAFFGQGTRLTVV.

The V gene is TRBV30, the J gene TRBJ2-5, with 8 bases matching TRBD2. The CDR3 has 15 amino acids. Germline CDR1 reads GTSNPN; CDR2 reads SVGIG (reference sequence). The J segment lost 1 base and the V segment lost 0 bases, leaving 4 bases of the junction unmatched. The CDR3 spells CAWSVSGGPQETQYF. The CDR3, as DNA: TGTGCCTGGAGTGTCTCGGGGGGGCCCCAAGAGACCCAGTACTTC.

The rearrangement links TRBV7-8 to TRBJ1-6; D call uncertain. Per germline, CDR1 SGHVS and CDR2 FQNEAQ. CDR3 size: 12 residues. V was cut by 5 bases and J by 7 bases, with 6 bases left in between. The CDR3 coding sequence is TGTGCCAGCAGCCACGGGAATTCACCCCTCCACTTT. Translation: CASSHGNSPLHF. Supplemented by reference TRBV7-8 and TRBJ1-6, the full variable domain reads GAGVSQSPRYKVAKRGQDVALRCDPISGHVSLFWYQQALGQGPEFLTYFQNEAQLDKSGLPSDRFFAERPEGSVSTLKIQRTQQEDSAVYLCASSHGNSPLHFGNGTRLTVT.